The entry below describes one T cell receptor (beta chain). Its antigen is undetermined. The protocol was immunoSEQ multiplex PCR, while the TCRdb copy is restricted to in-frame clones and leaves out a portion. The top ten hold around 3% of the sample, which has fewer than 250,000 clones, approximately 87% seen once. These data come from a study of cytomegalovirus exposure and HLA in healthy donors. Study-level information: The same platform as the roughly 630 first-cohort repertoires was used for the roughly 130 validation repertoires, a later analysis reported. Whole-study findings and limits: Cytomegalovirus status was reportedly diagnosed by the classifier with high specificity and sensitivity. Cytomegalovirus association was listed for 170 or so TCR beta chains.

The donors were part of the validation cohort of more than 90 subjects. That cohort was separate from the first cohort, which comprised 500 to 850 subjects. Material for sequencing was PBMCs. This TCR derives from a man younger than 30 in good health and CMV-seronegative.

Here the CDR3 reads CASSWGLPGATGELFF. In DNA form, the CDR3 reads TGTGCTAGCTCATGGGGACTTCCCGGAGCCACCGGGGAGCTGTTTTTT. The chain joins TRBV7-7 to TRBJ2-2; TRBD2 might be the D (6 bases). Germline V CDR1 and CDR2: SSHAT, FNYEAQ (reference sequence). The CDR3 covers 16 residues.